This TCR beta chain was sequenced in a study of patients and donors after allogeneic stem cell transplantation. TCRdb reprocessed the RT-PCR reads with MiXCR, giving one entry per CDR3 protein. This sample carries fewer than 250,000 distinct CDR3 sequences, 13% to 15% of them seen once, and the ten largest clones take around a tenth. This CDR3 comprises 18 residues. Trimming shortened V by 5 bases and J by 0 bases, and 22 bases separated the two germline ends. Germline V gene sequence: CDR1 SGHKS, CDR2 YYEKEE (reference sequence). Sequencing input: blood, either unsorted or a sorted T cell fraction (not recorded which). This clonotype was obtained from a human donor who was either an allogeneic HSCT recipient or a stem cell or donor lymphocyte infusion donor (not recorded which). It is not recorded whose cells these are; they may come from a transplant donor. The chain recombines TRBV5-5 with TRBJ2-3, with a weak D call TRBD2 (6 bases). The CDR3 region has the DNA TGTGCCAGCAGGCCAGGTCGGAGTAGCGGCCCAAGCACAGATACGCAGTATTTT. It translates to CASRPGRSSGPSTDTQYF.